This T cell receptor beta chain is from a study of OX40 agonist ivuxolimab in advanced cancers. As for the study in general: With a range of 23 to 79, age averaged approximately 55 years, and around 80% were male. Past anti-PD-1, anti-PD-L1 or anti-CTLA-4 therapy was accepted, and 40% had received some.

Blood sampling took place at baseline, cycle 4 day 1, and cycle 7 day 1. Trimming took 0 bases from V and 0 from J, leaving 9 bases between them. CDR3 length: 15 amino acids. Germline CDR1 ENHRY, CDR2 SYGVKD. TCRdb's table, derived via immunoSEQ multiplex PCR, lists solely in-frame clones and lacks some. The repertoire includes more than 95,000 clones, approximately 94% of them detected once, and 0.18% sits in the top ten. This receptor was obtained from an adult with an advanced solid tumor such as melanoma, head and neck, liver or kidney cancer. V and J are TRBV10-3 and TRBJ2-7; the D is unclear. The material was CD4+ or CD8+ T cells sorted from blood, obtained in a trial of the OX40 agonist ivuxolimab. This CDR3 reads CAISESVRSSYEQYF. The CDR3 DNA sequence: TGTGCCATCAGTGAGTCGGTACGGAGCTCCTACGAGCAGTACTTC.